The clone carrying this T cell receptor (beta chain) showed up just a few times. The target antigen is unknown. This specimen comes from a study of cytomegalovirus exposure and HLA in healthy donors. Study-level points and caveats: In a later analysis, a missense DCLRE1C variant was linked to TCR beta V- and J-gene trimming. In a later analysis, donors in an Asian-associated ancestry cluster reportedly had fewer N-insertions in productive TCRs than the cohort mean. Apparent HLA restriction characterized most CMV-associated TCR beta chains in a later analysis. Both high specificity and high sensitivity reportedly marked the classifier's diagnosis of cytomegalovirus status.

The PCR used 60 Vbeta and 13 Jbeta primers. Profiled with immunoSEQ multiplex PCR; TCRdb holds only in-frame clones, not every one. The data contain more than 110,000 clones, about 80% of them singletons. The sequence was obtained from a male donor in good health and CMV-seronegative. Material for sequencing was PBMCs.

Here the CDR3 reads CASSPRGGATYNEQFF. The CDR3 DNA reads TGTGCCAGCAGCCCTCGGGGCGGGGCCACCTACAATGAGCAGTTCTTC. The chain is built from TRBV7-9 and TRBJ2-1; TRBD2 might be the D (6 bases). There are 16 residues in the CDR3. V gave up 5 bases and J gave up 2 bases, with 16 bases separating them. Germline CDR1 and CDR2: SEHNR and FQNEAQ (reference sequence).